A single sample gave rise to the 26 T cell receptor beta chains below, sequenced in a study of memory CD4+ T cells and cytomegalovirus serostatus. Data came from immunoSEQ multiplex PCR; TCRdb stores just in-frame clones and leaves some out. The sample contains tens of thousands of clones, around 80% of which appear only once. The sort gate was single viable CD3+CD4+CD8-CD45RO+ cells for memory CD4+ T cells. The sample was memory CD4+ T cells from blood. These receptors were obtained from an adult in good health and CMV-seronegative.

This clone was seen only once. This chain uses TRBV10-3 with TRBJ2-5; 10 bases are shared with TRBD2. Looked up from germline, CDR1 is ENHRY and CDR2 is SYGVKD. The CDR3 runs to 15 residues. J lost 5 bases, V lost 3 bases, and 6 bases had no gene match. CDR3 bases: TGTGCCATCAGTGATCCAGCGGGAGGGCGGGAGACCCAGTACTTC. Translated, it gives CAISDPAGGRETQYF.

This chain uses TRBV2 with TRBJ1-2; 10 nucleotides align to TRBD1. Losses at the gene ends were 3 bases for V and 4 bases for J; bases not matched to a gene: 17. CDR3 length: 19 amino acids. Germline CDR1 reads SNHLY; CDR2 reads FYNNEI. The CDR3 protein is CASSDLVRDRGPRGYGYTF. For the CDR3, the DNA is TGTGCCAGCAGTGACCTAGTTAGGGACAGGGGCCCGCGAGGCTATGGCTACACCTTC.

The V gene is TRBV29-1, the J gene TRBJ2-5; 7 bases are a match to TRBD2. The end of the DNA fits TRBJ2-7 better, so the J call may be wrong. The germline CDR1 and CDR2 sequences are SQVTM and ANQGSEA. The CDR3 runs to 16 residues. The CDR3 spells CSVVMAEAGTAYEQYF. The CDR3 nucleotides are TGCAGCGTTGTAATGGCGGAAGCGGGGACCGCCTACGAGCAGTACTTC.

This clone was found a few times. This chain uses TRBV9 with TRBJ1-3; D not certain. V lost 1 base to trimming and J lost 0 bases, with 5 bases between them. CDR3 length equals 14 residues. Germline V gene data show CDR1 as SGDLS and CDR2 as YYNGEE. CDR3 region: CASSVTDSGNTIYF. In DNA form, the CDR3 reads TGTGCCAGCAGCGTAACCGACTCTGGAAACACCATATATTTT.

The chain has TRBV7-8 and TRBJ1-5; D possibly corresponds to TRBD1 (5 bases). Per the germline V gene, CDR1 is SGHVS and CDR2 is FQNEAQ. The ends were cut back, 1 base at V and 1 base at J, with 8 bases in the middle. The CDR3 length is 15 residues. CDR3 nucleotide sequence: TGTGCCAGCAGCTTAGAGGGGAGAAGCAATCAGCCCCAGCATTTT. It specifies CASSLEGRSNQPQHF.

The chain has TRBV28 and TRBJ2-7, with a tentative D call TRBD1 (7 bases). The germline gives CDR1 MDHEN, CDR2 SYDVKM. V gave up 6 bases and J gave up 3 bases, with 15 bases separating them. CDR3 length: 14 residues. The CDR3 nucleotides are TGTGCCAGCAGCCCCGGCGGGACAGTCTACGAGCAGTACTTC. This encodes CASSPGGTVYEQYF. Full variable domain (missing parts from reference TRBV28 and TRBJ2-7): DVKVTQSSRYLVKRTGEKVFLECVQDMDHENMFWYRQDPGLGLRLIYFSYDVKMKEKGDIPEGYSVSREKKERFSLILESASTNQTSMYLCASSPGGTVYEQYFGPGTRLTVT.

This clone was seen a single time. The genes are TRBV18 and TRBJ2-7; 8 bases map to TRBD2. The CDR3 runs to 18 residues. Per germline, CDR1 KGHSH and CDR2 LQKENI. The J segment lost 2 bases and the V segment lost 4 bases, leaving 16 bases of the junction unmatched. CDR3 coding DNA: TGTGCCAGCTCACTATCGGGGGGGGCCGGAGGAGGACCCTACGAGCAGTACTTC. As protein: CASSLSGGAGGGPYEQYF.

The V and J genes are TRBV5-1 and TRBJ2-1, with TRBD1 matching over 10 bases. This CDR3 is 14 amino acids long. After removal of 5 bases from V and 6 bases from J, the junction contained 5 bases not matched to a gene. Germline V gene lookup returns CDR1 SGHRS and CDR2 YFSETQ. In nucleotides, the CDR3 is TGCGCCAGCAGGGGGACAGGGGAAATCAATGAGCAGTTCTTC. Translation: CASRGTGEINEQFF.

The chain couples TRBV4-2 to TRBJ2-7, with D perhaps matching TRBD2 (7 bases). Looked up from germline, CDR1 is LGHNA and CDR2 is YNFKEQ. With 1 base removed from V and 0 bases from J, the gap between germline ends came to 19 bases. The CDR3 sequence is 18 residues long. CDR3 sequence reads: CASSQGRGLTVNSYEQYF. In nucleotides, the CDR3 is TGTGCCAGCAGCCAAGGGCGGGGGCTCACGGTTAACTCCTACGAGCAGTACTTC.

This chain links TRBV5-8 with TRBJ2-1, with D possibly called TRBD1 or TRBD2 (5 bases each). Trimming took 6 bases from V and 2 from J, leaving 12 bases between them. The CDR3 runs to 14 residues. Germline CDR1 reads SGHTS; CDR2 reads YDEGEE. CDR3 residues: CASTAGRPYNEQFF. For the CDR3, the DNA is TGTGCCAGCACCGCAGGGAGACCCTACAATGAGCAGTTCTTC. The full variable domain, its missing parts supplied by reference TRBV5-8 and TRBJ2-1, is EAGVTQSPTHLIKTRGQQATLRCSPISGHTSVYWYQQALGLGLQFLLWYDEGEERNRGNFPPRFSGRQFPNYSSELNVNALELEDSALYLCASTAGRPYNEQFFGPGTRLTVL.

This sequence joins TRBV27 and TRBJ2-1; 7 bases agree with TRBD2. Germline-derived CDR1 and CDR2 are MNHEY and SMNVEV (reference sequence). The CDR3 runs 15 residues. The trim removed 2 bases at V and 4 bases at J, leaving 5 bases unmatched. The CDR3 DNA reads as TGTGCCAGCAGTTTAAATAGCGGGTTTTACAATGAGCAGTTCTTC. Encoded protein: CASSLNSGFYNEQFF.

The rearrangement links TRBV20-1 to TRBJ2-7, with 7 bases matching TRBD1. V shed 6 bases, J shed 9 bases, and the junction held 8 bases outside the gene matches. Germline CDR1 and CDR2: DFQATT and SNEGSKA (reference sequence). The CDR3 sequence is 11 residues long. DNA of the CDR3: TGCAGTGCCCCTGAACCAGGGGGGCAGTACTTC. This sequence encodes CSAPEPGGQYF.

This chain links TRBV7-6 with TRBJ2-4; D may match TRBD1 or TRBD2 (5 bases each). Germline assignment: CDR1 SGHVS and CDR2 FNYEAQ. The CDR3 contains 12 residues. Trimming left V 6 bases short and J 11 bases short, with 14 bases between. The DNA for the CDR3 is TGTGCCAGCAGTACGGGGCGAAGGGTTCAGTACTTC. Encoded protein: CASSTGRRVQYF.

The rearrangement joins TRBV5-4 to TRBJ2-3; D possibly corresponds to TRBD2 (6 bases). The CDR3 contains 15 residues. V lost 0 bases and J 0 bases, leaving 8 bases between the germline ends. Germline CDR1 SGHNT, CDR2 YYREEE (reference sequence). CDR3 sequence reads: CASSLGGGSTDTQYF. CDR3 coding DNA: TGTGCCAGCAGCTTGGGCGGAGGGAGCACAGATACGCAGTATTTT.

The CDR3 nucleotides read TGTGCCAGCAGCGAGGGGGGCATAGGTGGCTACACCTTC. It codes for CASSEGGIGGYTF. This rearrangement joins TRBV11-3 to TRBJ1-2; D is possibly TRBD1 (6 bases). Trimming shortened V by 5 bases and J by 7 bases, and 14 bases separated the two germline ends. The CDR3 covers 13 residues. CDR1 is SGHNT and CDR2 is YENEEA in the germline V gene. The variable domain in full, completed from reference TRBV11-3 and TRBJ1-2, reads EAGVVQSPRYKIIEKKQPVAFWCNPISGHNTLYWYLQNLGQGPELLIRYENEEAVDDSQLPKDRFSAERLKGVDSTLKIQPAELGDSAVYLCASSEGGIGGYTFGSGTRLTVV.

The rearrangement joins TRBV5-1 to TRBJ2-3; D remains unclear. This CDR3 region has 14 residues. V was trimmed by 5 bases and J by 5 bases, leaving 15 bases between them. Germline CDR1 and CDR2: SGHRS and YFSETQ. The CDR3 sequence is CASRVGSGEDTQYF. The CDR3, as DNA: TGCGCCAGCAGGGTTGGTTCAGGAGAAGATACGCAGTATTTT.

This chain links TRBV2 with TRBJ2-7, with D tentatively TRBD2 (6 bases). V was clipped by 6 bases and J by 3 bases, with 12 bases between them. The CDR3 covers 13 residues. The V gene's germline CDR1 is SNHLY and CDR2 FYNNEI. The CDR3 is CASRRDSIYEQYF. Here the CDR3 DNA reads TGTGCCAGCAGGAGGGACTCCATCTACGAGCAGTACTTC.

J is TRBJ1-2 and V is TRBV28; the match to TRBD1 covers 8 bases. Germline V gene lookup returns CDR1 MDHEN and CDR2 SYDVKM. The ends lost 4 bases at V and 0 bases at J; junction bases unmatched: 7. The CDR3 consists of 16 residues. CDR3 sequence reads: CASSSQGALANYGYTF. CDR3 in DNA: TGTGCCAGCAGTTCCCAGGGGGCCCTAGCTAACTATGGCTACACCTTC.

The V gene is TRBV27, the J gene TRBJ2-1; weak D call: TRBD2 (5 bases). This CDR3 spans 16 amino acids. Germline CDR1 MNHEY, CDR2 SMNVEV (reference sequence). With 8 bases removed from V and 0 bases from J, the gap between germline ends came to 17 bases. The CDR3 loop reads CASDTAGSSSYNEQFF. CDR3 DNA sequence: TGTGCCAGCGATACCGCGGGCTCTAGCTCCTACAATGAGCAGTTCTTC.

V is TRBV5-1 and J is TRBJ2-5; the match to TRBD2 covers 14 bases. Germline values: CDR1 SGHRS, CDR2 YFSETQ. The CDR3 spans 16 residues. V trimming: 1 base; J trimming: 5 bases; junction bases outside the gene matches: 4. This CDR3 reads CASSLRLAGGRETQYF. The CDR3 DNA is TGCGCCAGCAGCTTGCGACTAGCGGGGGGGCGTGAGACCCAGTACTTC.

The CDR3, as DNA: TGTGCCAGCAGCGCAACCAGACAGGGGGTAATGTACAATGAGCAGTTCTTC. Amino acid sequence: CASSATRQGVMYNEQFF. This rearrangement joins TRBV9 to TRBJ2-1, with TRBD1 matching 9 bases. Germline values: CDR1 SGDLS, CDR2 YYNGEE. CDR3 length: 17 residues. The trim removed 3 bases at V and 4 bases at J, leaving 11 bases unmatched.

This clone has at least ten counts. The chain combines TRBV11-2 with TRBJ2-7, with TRBD1 matching over 8 bases. This CDR3 comprises 15 residues. V was pared by 1 base and J by 5 bases, with 7 bases of the junction left unmatched. The germline gives CDR1 SGHAT, CDR2 FQNNGV. The CDR3 DNA is TGTGCCAGCAGCTTAGCACACAGGGGGTACGACGAGCAGTACTTC. Translated: CASSLAHRGYDEQYF.

The chain has TRBV2 and TRBJ2-5; D gene unclear. The CDR3 runs 16 residues. With 9 bases removed from V and 5 bases from J, the gap between germline ends came to 25 bases. Germline lookup yields CDR1 SNHLY and CDR2 FYNNEI. The CDR3 coding sequence is TGTGCCAGGGTTAACTACCGATCAGGCCAAGGGGAGACCCAGTACTTC. It codes for CARVNYRSGQGETQYF.

The genes are TRBV18 and TRBJ2-5; 9 nucleotides align to TRBD1. Per germline, CDR1 KGHSH and CDR2 LQKENI. The J segment lost 0 bases and the V segment lost 6 bases, leaving 5 bases of the junction unmatched. The CDR3 consists of 15 residues. In DNA, the CDR3 is TGTGCCAGCTCTCCTGGACAGGGGTACCAAGAGACCCAGTACTTC. This codes for CASSPGQGYQETQYF.

V gene TRBV11-3 combines with J gene TRBJ1-3; D gene uncertain. Trimming shortened V by 3 bases and J by 4 bases, and 7 bases separated the two germline ends. The CDR3 has 13 amino acids. Germline CDR1 and CDR2: SGHNT and YENEEA. Here the CDR3 reads CASSFGSGNTIYF. CDR3 nucleotides: TGTGCCAGCAGCTTTGGGTCCGGAAACACCATATATTTT.

This chain joins TRBV9 and TRBJ2-7; unclear D gene. This CDR3 contains 15 residues. Per germline, CDR1 SGDLS and CDR2 YYNGEE. Trimming took 4 bases from V and 1 from J, leaving 15 bases between them. The chain's CDR3 is CASSRATGLSYEQYF. CDR3 nucleotides: TGTGCCAGCAGCCGGGCCACCGGCCTTTCCTACGAGCAGTACTTC.